This T cell receptor beta chain stems from a study of blood T cell repertoires in COVID-19. Study at large: Samples representing acute and convalescent COVID-19 were sourced from the United States, Italy and Spain. T cells, B-cell-depleted T cells, or PBMCs provided the cDNA or gDNA that served as material.

This clone was recorded only once. Participants' own reports of clinical history determined their cohort assignment. Data came from immunoSEQ multiplex PCR; TCRdb stores just in-frame clones and leaves some out. The sample has about 360,000 clones; around 87% are singletons. This CDR3 has 13 residues. Trimming cost V 4 bases and J 11 bases, with 17 bases left between them. CDR1 is LNHDA, CDR2 SQIVND, per germline (reference sequence). The clonotype comes from a man in his forties in a cohort exposed to, infected with or recovered from COVID-19 (not recorded which). Sequenced material: PBMCs or T cells enriched from blood (not recorded which). The chain has TRBV19 and TRBJ1-1, with D hard to call. CDR3 residues: CASSNPAGKGAFF. DNA of the CDR3: TGTGCCAGTAGTAACCCAGCCGGGAAAGGGGCTTTCTTT.